The 3 T cell receptor beta chains below all came from one sample that was sequenced in a study of cytomegalovirus exposure and HLA in healthy donors. Both 60 Vbeta primers and 13 Jbeta primers went into the PCR. Sequencing used immunoSEQ multiplex PCR; TCRdb keeps in-frame clones, though not all of them. The sample consists of some 200,000 clones, roughly 68% of them appearing once. Sequencing used PBMCs. The receptors here all came from a man aged 35-49 years in good health and CMV-seropositive.

This sequence joins TRBV4-1 and TRBJ2-3; 10 nucleotides match TRBD2. Germline CDR1 is MGHRA and CDR2 is YSYEKL. V dropped 0 bases and J dropped 4; count of bases not matched to a gene: 4. This CDR3 has 16 residues. For the CDR3, the DNA is TGCGCCAGCAGCCAAGATGGGCTAGCGGGGGCAGATACGCAGTATTTT. Protein product: CASSQDGLAGADTQYF.

This clone was seen a handful of times. V gene TRBV7-6 combines with J gene TRBJ2-3, with a possible D match to TRBD2 (6 bases). Per the germline V gene, CDR1 is SGHVS and CDR2 is FNYEAQ. The CDR3 is 13 residues long. Trimming removed 8 bases at V and 4 bases at J, with 13 bases between. The CDR3 loop reads CASRGTRSDTQYF. CDR3 nucleotide sequence: TGTGCCAGCCGGGGGACGAGGTCAGATACGCAGTATTTT. Supplemented by reference TRBV7-6 and TRBJ2-3, the full variable domain reads GAGVSQSPRYKVTKRGQDVALRCDPISGHVSLYWYRQALGQGPEFLTYFNYEAQQDKSGLPNDRFSAERPEGSISTLTIQRTEQRDSAMYRCASRGTRSDTQYFGPGTRLTVL.

This clone appeared once. The chain has TRBV6-5 and TRBJ2-7; D not certain. The V end lost 2 bases, the J end lost 0 bases, and 11 bases lay between the germline ends. The CDR3 length is 15 residues. Germline V gene lookup returns CDR1 MNHEY and CDR2 SVGAGI. The DNA of the CDR3 is TGTGCCAGCAGTTACACCCAGGCGAGCTCCTACGAGCAGTACTTC. It encodes CASSYTQASSYEQYF.